The 20 T cell receptor beta chains below were found in one sample sequenced in a study of blood T cells in healthy people across ages. It was with a sample-barcoded 5' primer and a J-beta primer mix that a second PCR of roughly 7 to 11 cycles was run. TCRdb analysed the 5' RACE reads with MiXCR anew, one entry per CDR3 protein. Among approximately 880,000 distinct CDR3 sequences, around 48% were seen once, and the ten largest hold roughly 13%. Material for sequencing was blood. The source of these receptors is a man aged 30 to 39 in good health.

This chain joins TRBV11-3 and TRBJ2-7; D not certain. The ends were cut back, 5 bases at V and 2 bases at J, with 13 bases in the middle. CDR3 length equals 14 residues. Per germline, CDR1 SGHNT and CDR2 YENEEA. CDR3 region: CASSISRSPYEQYF. In DNA, the CDR3 is TGTGCCAGCAGCATCAGTAGGTCCCCCTACGAGCAGTACTTC.

The chain joins TRBV12-3 or TRBV12-4 to TRBJ1-5; D remains ambiguous. The length of the CDR3 is 12 residues. Trimming cost V 3 bases and J 11 bases, with 11 bases left between them. CDR3 sequence reads: CASSLGMSAQHF. In nucleotides, the CDR3 is TGTGCCAGCAGTTTGGGCATGTCAGCCCAGCATTTT.

The CDR3: CASSFGLAGGPSEQFF. The DNA for the CDR3 is TGTGCCAGCAGTTTCGGACTAGCGGGGGGGCCAAGTGAGCAGTTCTTC. The chain joins TRBV28 to TRBJ2-1; 15 bases map to TRBD2. The CDR3 runs 16 residues. With V trimmed by 3 bases and J by 9 bases, 6 bases remained unmatched. Germline V gene sequence: CDR1 MDHEN, CDR2 SYDVKM.

The sample holds a few counts of this clonotype. This chain joins TRBV5-1 and TRBJ1-1; maybe TRBD1 (5 bases). The V end lost 0 bases, the J end lost 11 bases, and 23 bases lay between the germline ends. Germline-derived CDR1 and CDR2 are SGHRS and YFSETQ. This CDR3 has 16 residues. CDR3 nucleotides: TGCGCCAGCAGCTTGGGGGATAAGGGGATGTCAAGATGGGCTTTCTTT. As protein: CASSLGDKGMSRWAFF.

This clonotype was recorded only once. This sequence joins TRBV20-1 and TRBJ1-1; D is uncertain. From germline, CDR1 is DFQATT and CDR2 SNEGSKA (reference sequence). The CDR3 runs 12 residues. DNA of the CDR3: TGCGGACTAGAGACGATGAACACTGAAGCTTTCTTT. It encodes CGLETMNTEAFF.

The chain couples TRBV30 to TRBJ2-7; D gene ambiguous. Germline V gives CDR1 GTSNPN, CDR2 SVGIG (reference sequence). This CDR3 comprises 13 residues. V gave up 2 bases and J gave up 3 bases, with 11 bases separating them. DNA of the CDR3: TGTGCCTGGAGTACGGGCAGGAGCTACGAGCAGTACTTC. Protein sequence: CAWSTGRSYEQYF.

The chain is built from TRBV20-1 and TRBJ1-4; 7 bases map to TRBD1. Germline V gene sequence: CDR1 DFQATT, CDR2 SNEGSKA (reference sequence). The CDR3 extends over 14 amino acids. V dropped 2 bases and J dropped 3; count of bases not matched to a gene: 3. For the CDR3, the DNA is TGCAGTGCTAGACAGGGGACAGCTAATGAAAAACTGTTTTTT. It specifies CSARQGTANEKLFF.

As for this clonotype: A junction boundary mismatches the germline segment, possibly from a read error. V gene TRBV7-2 combines with J gene TRBJ2-7; TRBD2 aligns across 10 bases. Germline loops: CDR1 SGHTA, CDR2 FQGNSA. The CDR3 length is 14 residues. The CDR3 loop is CASSSGLANPEQHF. CDR3 bases: TGTGCCAGCAGCTCGGGACTAGCGAACCCCGAGCAGCACTTC.

This clonotype was detected a few times. Possible read error: a much larger clone is one base away. The CDR3 region is CSASDSGRVDTQYF. The CDR3 nucleotides are TGCAGTGCTTCGGACAGCGGCCGAGTAGATACGCAGTATTTT. The chain employs TRBV20-1 and TRBJ2-3, with a tentative D call TRBD1 (6 bases). The CDR3 extends over 14 amino acids. Looked up from germline, CDR1 is DFQATT and CDR2 is SNEGSKA (reference sequence). Trimming stripped 5 bases from V and 5 bases from J, with 17 bases between.

The rearrangement links TRBV6-1 to TRBJ2-7; TRBD1 aligns across 7 bases. The CDR3 consists of 15 residues. Trimming at V came to 2 bases and at J to 1 base, leaving 5 bases not matched to a gene. The germline gives CDR1 MNHNS, CDR2 SASEGT. For the CDR3, the DNA is TGTGCCAGCAGTGAATACGGGACAGTTTCCTACGAGCAGTACTTC. The encoded protein is CASSEYGTVSYEQYF.

This clonotype was observed a single time. The chain combines TRBV20-1 with TRBJ1-1; 9 bases line up with TRBD1. The V gene's germline CDR1 is DFQATT and CDR2 SNEGSKA (reference sequence). The CDR3 consists of 13 residues. This CDR3 is CSPNRDRDTEAFF. The CDR3 DNA is TGCAGCCCAAACCGGGACAGGGACACTGAAGCTTTCTTT.

The chain couples TRBV28 to TRBJ2-1, with unresolved D. CDR1 and CDR2 (germline): MDHEN, SYDVKM. The CDR3 consists of 11 residues. V was trimmed by 6 bases and J by 10 bases, leaving 10 bases between them. The CDR3: CASRTAVEQFF. The CDR3, as DNA: TGTGCCAGCAGGACCGCCGTCGAGCAGTTCTTC.

V and J are TRBV29-1 and TRBJ2-5; TRBD1 might be the D (5 bases). Per germline, CDR1 SQVTM and CDR2 ANQGSEA. Trimming left V 7 bases short and J 5 bases short, with 14 bases between. The CDR3 has 12 residues. In nucleotides, the CDR3 is TGCAGCGCCAAGGGTCAGGGCGAGACCCAGTACTTC. It specifies CSAKGQGETQYF.

V and J are TRBV29-1 and TRBJ1-2; 8 bases align to TRBD1. The CDR3 sequence is 12 residues long. The trim removed 6 bases at V and 3 bases at J, leaving 3 bases unmatched. Germline CDR1 reads SQVTM; CDR2 reads ANQGSEA. The CDR3 bases are TGCAGCGTGCTACAGGGGGACTATGGCTACACCTTC. Translated, it gives CSVLQGDYGYTF.

The V and J genes are TRBV4-1 and TRBJ1-1, with D unclear. This CDR3 has 13 amino acids. Germline V gene sequence: CDR1 MGHRA, CDR2 YSYEKL. V was cut by 8 bases and J by 3 bases, with 13 bases left in between. DNA of the CDR3: TGCGCCAGCCCGGTCTGCGGGGACACTGAAGCTTTCTTT. Protein: CASPVCGDTEAFF.

This clonotype was observed a few times. This chain uses TRBV5-1 with TRBJ2-3; TRBD2 aligns across 10 bases. The germline gives CDR1 SGHRS, CDR2 YFSETQ. Trimming cost V 4 bases and J 2 bases; bases outside gene matches: 7. The CDR3 spans 16 residues. CDR3 DNA: TGCGCCAGCAGCCTTGGACTAGCGGCCTACACAGATACGCAGTATTTT. Encoded protein: CASSLGLAAYTDTQYF.

This clonotype came up once. J is TRBJ2-5 and V is TRBV7-2, with D maybe TRBD2 (6 bases). V lost 2 bases and J 3 bases, leaving 16 bases between the germline ends. The CDR3 is made up of 16 amino acids. Germline CDR1 SGHTA, CDR2 FQGNSA. The CDR3 bases are TGTGCCAGCAGCTTAATGCCCCGGGACTCCAAAGAGACCCAGTACTTC. Its protein product is CASSLMPRDSKETQYF.

This clonotype came up a few times. The gene calls are TRBV6-5 and TRBJ2-1; 8 bases agree with TRBD1. CDR3 length: 17 amino acids. Germline-derived CDR1 and CDR2 are MNHEY and SVGAGI. V was pared by 4 bases and J by 1 base, with 9 bases of the junction left unmatched. The CDR3 DNA reads as TGTGCCAGCAGTTCAGGACCAGGGGGCGTATCCTACAATGAGCAGTTCTTC. This sequence encodes CASSSGPGGVSYNEQFF.

The chain links TRBV7-2 to TRBJ2-1; 10 nucleotides match TRBD1. Germline V gene sequence: CDR1 SGHTA, CDR2 FQGNSA. J was trimmed by 1 base and V by 0 bases; bases with no gene match: 3. The length of the CDR3 is 17 residues. CDR3: CASSLAGTGASYNEQFF. For the CDR3, the DNA is TGTGCCAGCAGCTTAGCTGGGACAGGGGCTTCCTACAATGAGCAGTTCTTC. Supplemented by reference TRBV7-2 and TRBJ2-1, the full variable domain reads GAGVSQSPSNKVTEKGKDVELRCDPISGHTALYWYRQSLGQGLEFLIYFQGNSAPDKSGLPSDRFSAERTGGSVSTLTIQRTQQEDSAVYLCASSLAGTGASYNEQFFGPGTRLTVL.

The genes are TRBV5-6 and TRBJ2-5, with D tentatively TRBD2 (6 bases). The germline V gene has CDR1 SGHDT and CDR2 YYEEEE. V was pared by 4 bases and J by 2 bases, with 15 bases between. The CDR3 sequence is 15 residues long. The chain's CDR3 is CASSLTSSEQETQYF. The CDR3 DNA sequence: TGTGCCAGCAGCCTCACTAGCTCGGAGCAAGAGACCCAGTACTTC.